These T cell receptor beta chains were read from a single sample in a study of monozygotic twins with inflammatory bowel disease. Each CDR3 protein gets one entry in TCRdb, which reprocessed the 5' RACE reads and gives no DNA. The listing records 400,000 or so distinct CDR3 sequences. The sample consisted of blood. The receptors shown here come from a human donor with ulcerative colitis or Crohn's disease, or a healthy co-twin of an affected twin (not recorded which). Each CDR3 is given with its conserved first and last residue.

CDR3 length,V gene,J gene,CDR3 protein
15,TRBV9,TRBJ2-1,CASLHGGRTHNEQFF
15,TRBV20-1,TRBJ2-1,CSARDPGSSYNEQFF
17,TRBV9,TRBJ2-1,CASSRQPAGGPYNEQFF
17,TRBV10-3,TRBJ2-6,CAISEGSGVAGANVLTF
14,TRBV15,TRBJ1-3,CATSTGFSGNTIYF
11,TRBV20-1,TRBJ1-1,CSATGEGKAFF
15,TRBV3-1,TRBJ1-3,CASSEQGGSGNTIYF
16,TRBV28,TRBJ2-1,CASSLFLRTGINEQFF
11,TRBV6-6,TRBJ2-1,CASSYSGEQFF
14,TRBV5-1,TRBJ1-4,CASRRDGGVEKLFF
14,TRBV10-3,TRBJ2-7,CATQGSDGSYEQYF
15,TRBV12-3/TRBV12-4,TRBJ2-1,CASTRDAGGPGEQFF
13,TRBV6-5,TRBJ2-7,CASSGVESYEQYF
15,TRBV25-1,TRBJ1-1,CASSKGGVRSTEAFF
19,TRBV5-1,TRBJ2-2,CASSREPPGTSLDSGELFF
15,TRBV20-1,TRBJ2-3,CSARNTRRSTDTQYF
15,TRBV7-2,TRBJ2-1,CASSSQTGSYNEQFF
12,TRBV24-1,TRBJ1-1,CATSEGTGIFFF
14,TRBV12-3/TRBV12-4,TRBJ2-2,CASTPYGGAGELFF
16,TRBV18,TRBJ2-1,CASSPSGSSSYNEQFF
15,TRBV5-1,TRBJ2-1,CASSFGTGGFREQFF
15,TRBV7-2,TRBJ2-7,CASSSTGTGVYEQYF
12,TRBV7-8,TRBJ1-1,CASSPSWGEAFF
13,TRBV12-3/TRBV12-4,TRBJ2-1,CASSLSERLEQFF
16,TRBV11-2,TRBJ2-1,CASSLWISGAYNEQFF
14,TRBV7-2,TRBJ2-1,CASSLRTGNNEQFF
16,TRBV12-3/TRBV12-4,TRBJ2-1,CASSLTPLAGSNEQFF
15,TRBV28,TRBJ1-5,CASSLWGQGNQPQHF
14,TRBV10-3,TRBJ2-1,CAISDSQVGNEQFF
14,TRBV7-7,TRBJ2-1,CASIGGSYYNEQFF
17,TRBV27,TRBJ2-5,CASSFSSGTGFQETQYF
15,TRBV12-3/TRBV12-4,TRBJ2-2,CASSFGVLNTGELFF
14,TRBV12-3/TRBV12-4,TRBJ2-5,CASSRLRGGETQYF
21,TRBV4-1,TRBJ2-5,CASSQRGPSGGPTPIQETQYF
14,TRBV20-1,TRBJ2-1,CSARGGAGYNEQFF
14,TRBV7-9,TRBJ1-4,CASSSGQNNEKLFF
20,TRBV5-1,TRBJ2-3,CASSLAGLTLIVQGTDTQYF
16,TRBV7-2,TRBJ2-3,CASSLGASGVTDTQYF
16,TRBV27,TRBJ2-1,CASSSQLAGGRNEQFF
18,TRBV9,TRBJ2-6,CASSVVGTGTSGANVLTF
16,TRBV6-2/TRBV6-3,TRBJ1-5,CASSYSATGAKQPQHF
12,TRBV5-1,TRBJ1-2,CASRDPANGYTF
15,TRBV4-1,TRBJ1-3,CASSQPGTIGNTIYF
15,TRBV5-1,TRBJ2-2,CATQGRVTNTGELFF
13,TRBV28,TRBJ2-7,CASLSGTTYQQYF
14,TRBV7-2,TRBJ2-1,CASSFGGGGNEQFF
13,TRBV12-3/TRBV12-4,TRBJ2-7,CASSQRLGAEQYF
18,TRBV10-3,TRBJ2-7,CAISESRTSGGAKYEQYF
12,TRBV12-3/TRBV12-4,TRBJ2-1,CASSPQRDEQFF
17,TRBV5-1,TRBJ2-1,CASSLVGFSSSYNEQFF
13,TRBV7-2,TRBJ1-6,CASSFRGMGPLHF
14,TRBV18,TRBJ2-1,CASSLTTGNNEQFF
18,TRBV28,TRBJ2-4,CASSFGLAGGVAKNIQYF
17,TRBV6-5,TRBJ1-3,CASSYSGVSASGNTIYF
15,TRBV28,TRBJ2-1,CASLGSPASYNEQFF
13,TRBV27,TRBJ2-7,CASQLAGTYEQYF
13,TRBV12-3/TRBV12-4,TRBJ2-5,CASASEGAQTQYF
13,TRBV29-1,TRBJ1-1,CSYRFTLDTEAFF